This entry is about one T cell receptor (beta chain). The data are from a study of T cells after somatic rescue of genetic block. This CDR3 has 12 amino acids. Germline V gene sequence: CDR1 MDHEN, CDR2 SYDVKM. Trimming cost V 2 bases and J 4 bases, with 6 bases left between them. Sequenced by immunoSEQ multiplex PCR; TCRdb stores in-frame clones only, minus some. The table lists some 8,000 clones, over 80% of them singletons. The receptor comes from a boy aged 5-17 years. The chain joins TRBV28 to TRBJ2-7; no definite D call. The sample comprised peripheral blood mononuclear cells (PBMCs). The CDR3 reads CASSLVGYEQYF. The CDR3 bases are TGTGCCAGCAGTTTAGTCGGATACGAGCAGTACTTC.